What follows are 19 T cell receptor beta chains derived from one specimen sequenced in a study of memory CD4+ T cells and cytomegalovirus serostatus (dated by TCRdb to the late 2010s). The method was the immunoSEQ multiplex PCR assay. TCRdb obtained this table from immuneACCESS and retained in-frame rearrangements with V and J assigned. These tables miss some clones; where compared with another copy, unresolved V genes account for less than half of the shortfall, and the remainder is unexplained. The sample has about 64,000 clones on record, roughly three quarters of them singletons. 0.88% of the sample comes from the top ten. A FACSAria II was used to sort memory CD4+ T cells, defined as single viable CD3+CD4+CD8-CD45RO+ cells. Source material: memory CD4+ T cells from blood. The receptors shown here come from an adult in good health and CMV-seronegative.

The V gene is TRBV10-2, the J gene TRBJ2-2; TRBD1 agrees at 10 bases. From germline, CDR1 is WSHSY and CDR2 SAAADI. The CDR3 is 13 residues long. The J segment lost 3 bases and the V segment lost 11 bases, leaving 3 bases of the junction unmatched. The CDR3 DNA sequence: TGCGCCCGCGGGACAGGGGACACCGGGGAGCTGTTTTTT. Encoded protein: CARGTGDTGELFF.

This clone has a handful of counts. CDR3: CASSEAMGAFF. The CDR3 coding sequence is TGTGCCAGCAGTGAAGCAATGGGAGCTTTCTTT. This sequence joins TRBV2 and TRBJ1-1; no clear D. Trimming removed 0 bases at V and 10 bases at J, with 6 bases between. This CDR3 is built from 11 residues. Germline V gene sequence: CDR1 SNHLY, CDR2 FYNNEI.

V and J are TRBV20-1 and TRBJ2-3; D unresolved. The CDR3 loop spans 11 amino acids. Germline V gene lookup returns CDR1 DFQATT and CDR2 SNEGSKA (reference sequence). Trimming removed 2 bases from V and 4 bases from J, with 4 bases in between. Written as DNA, the CDR3 is TGCAGTGCTAGAAAATCAGATACGCAGTATTTT. It translates to CSARKSDTQYF.

This chain links TRBV5-5 with TRBJ1-5, with a weak D call TRBD1 (6 bases). Trimming stripped 4 bases from V and 11 bases from J, with 19 bases between. Looked up from germline, CDR1 is SGHKS and CDR2 is YYEKEE (reference sequence). The CDR3 loop spans 14 amino acids. For the CDR3, the DNA is TGTGCCAGCAGCGCCTCGGGACAAACGGCAGCCCAGCATTTT. This sequence encodes CASSASGQTAAQHF.

This clone was counted a single time. The rearrangement uses TRBV4-3 and TRBJ2-5, with 8 bases matching TRBD2. CDR3 length equals 17 residues. V shed 0 bases, J shed 1 base, and the junction held 7 bases outside the gene matches. The germline gives CDR1 LGHNA, CDR2 YSLEER. The CDR3 spells CASSQDNLGLVQETQYF. The CDR3 DNA is TGCGCCAGCAGCCAAGATAATCTGGGACTAGTCCAAGAGACCCAGTACTTC.

The chain has TRBV27 and TRBJ2-5; the D gene is possibly TRBD2 (5 bases). V was cut by 5 bases and J by 4 bases, with 8 bases left in between. This CDR3 is 12 amino acids long. CDR1 and CDR2 (germline): MNHEY, SMNVEV (reference sequence). CDR3: CASSGGGETQYF. The CDR3 DNA follows: TGTGCCAGCAGTGGTGGAGGAGAGACCCAGTACTTC.

This clone has a single count. CDR3 sequence: CASSSPLGGGFTDTQYF. The CDR3 DNA follows: TGTGCCAGCAGCTCCCCCTTAGGAGGGGGGTTCACAGATACGCAGTATTTT. V and J are TRBV7-9 and TRBJ2-3; D assignment may be TRBD1 or TRBD2 (6 bases each). The CDR3 runs to 17 residues. Germline CDR1 is SEHNR and CDR2 is FQNEAQ (reference sequence). Trimming cost V 4 bases and J 2 bases, with 19 bases left between them.

The CDR3 DNA reads TGTGCCAGCAGCTTATACAGGGAAGATCAGCCCCAGCATTTT. Translated: CASSLYREDQPQHF. V gene TRBV7-2 combines with J gene TRBJ1-5; D may be TRBD1 (6 bases). Trimming took 2 bases from V and 5 from J, leaving 10 bases between them. There are 14 residues in the CDR3. Germline values: CDR1 SGHTA, CDR2 FQGNSA.

This sequence joins TRBV7-3 and TRBJ2-3, with D perhaps being TRBD1 or TRBD2 (5 bases each). Per germline, CDR1 SGHTA and CDR2 FQGTGA. V dropped 6 bases and J dropped 6 bases, with 19 bases sitting between them. The CDR3 sequence is 15 residues long. This CDR3 reads CASSRTGTNPDTQYF. CDR3 DNA: TGTGCCAGCAGTCGGACCGGGACCAATCCCGATACGCAGTATTTT.

The chain recombines TRBV6-5 with TRBJ2-3; D not resolved. Trimming took 6 bases from V and 7 from J, leaving 11 bases between them. Germline values: CDR1 MNHEY, CDR2 SVGAGI. This CDR3 contains 12 residues. The DNA for the CDR3 is TGTGCCAGCAGAACCACGGCTTATACGCAGTATTTT. Protein: CASRTTAYTQYF.

This chain uses TRBV5-5 with TRBJ2-2; D tentatively fits TRBD1 or TRBD2 (6 bases each). Germline-derived CDR1 and CDR2 are SGHKS and YYEKEE (reference sequence). CDR3 length: 16 amino acids. Trimming cost V 0 bases and J 6 bases, with 15 bases left between them. The CDR3 region has the DNA TGTGCCAGCAGCTTGGAACAGGGAGGAGTAGCCGGGGAGCTGTTTTTT. Protein: CASSLEQGGVAGELFF.

This chain connects TRBV2 to TRBJ1-4; 7 nucleotides line up with TRBD1. Trimming removed 8 bases from V and 7 bases from J; junction bases left unmatched: 10. Germline CDR1 SNHLY, CDR2 FYNNEI. The CDR3 loop spans 14 amino acids. The CDR3 DNA follows: TGTGCCAGCTCGCAGGGGGGATATATTGAAAAACTGTTTTTT. This sequence encodes CASSQGGYIEKLFF.

The rearrangement links TRBV12-5 to TRBJ2-3, with 10 positions matching TRBD2. CDR1 LGHNT and CDR2 FRNRAP come from the germline V gene. After removal of 6 bases from V and 6 bases from J, the junction contained 24 bases not matched to a gene. This CDR3 is 20 amino acids long. CDR3 sequence reads: CASGRPRPPSGGPRVDTQYF. The DNA for the CDR3 is TGTGCTAGTGGACGCCCTAGACCTCCTAGCGGGGGCCCCAGAGTGGATACGCAGTATTTT.

V and J are TRBV7-2 and TRBJ2-7; no reliable D call. The CDR3 is made up of 14 amino acids. The V gene's germline CDR1 is SGHTA and CDR2 FQGNSA. Trimming cost V 1 base and J 5 bases, with 12 bases left between them. CDR3 sequence (DNA): TGTGCCAGCAGCTTAGTTGCAGTTATCGACGAGCAGTACTTC. It yields the protein CASSLVAVIDEQYF. The whole variable domain, filled in from reference TRBV7-2 and TRBJ2-7, reads GAGVSQSPSNKVTEKGKDVELRCDPISGHTALYWYRQSLGQGLEFLIYFQGNSAPDKSGLPSDRFSAERTGGSVSTLTIQRTQQEDSAVYLCASSLVAVIDEQYFGPGTRLTVT.

This sequence joins TRBV29-1 and TRBJ2-4; either TRBD1 or TRBD2 may fit D (7 bases each). This CDR3 comprises 11 residues. V dropped 6 bases and J dropped 16 bases, with 19 bases sitting between them. Germline V CDR1 and CDR2: SQVTM, ANQGSEA. The CDR3 DNA sequence: TGCAGCGTAGACCAGGGGGGGGGCCCTTACTTC. It yields the protein CSVDQGGGPYF.

The V gene is TRBV7-9, the J gene TRBJ1-1; D perhaps matches TRBD1 (5 bases). Trimming pared 3 bases from V and 1 base from J, leaving 9 bases between. CDR1 SEHNR and CDR2 FQNEAQ come from the germline V gene (reference sequence). The CDR3 loop spans 14 amino acids. The CDR3 region has the DNA TGTGCCAGCAGCTTTTGGGGGGAGAACACTGAAGCTTTCTTT. It is translated as CASSFWGENTEAFF.

The rearrangement joins TRBV6-1 to TRBJ2-7; D is uncertain. The germline V gene encodes CDR1 MNHNS and CDR2 SASEGT. CDR3 size: 13 residues. Trimming pared 0 bases from V and 4 bases from J, leaving 7 bases between. CDR3: CASSEASNYEQYF. CDR3 DNA: TGTGCCAGCAGTGAAGCCTCTAATTACGAGCAGTACTTC.

This sequence joins TRBV28 and TRBJ2-6; tentative D call: TRBD1 (5 bases). The V gene lost 4 bases and the J gene lost 0 bases, with 19 bases spanning the gap. This CDR3 has 19 residues. From germline, CDR1 is MDHEN and CDR2 SYDVKM. DNA of the CDR3: TGTGCCAGCAGTTCCTGGGGCGGCAGGGCTTTCTCTGGGGCCAACGTCCTGACTTTC. Translating it yields CASSSWGGRAFSGANVLTF.

V is TRBV5-1 and J is TRBJ2-5; 7 bases are shared with TRBD1. Per the germline V gene, CDR1 is SGHRS and CDR2 is YFSETQ. Losses at the gene ends were 1 base for V and 5 bases for J; bases not matched to a gene: 8. The CDR3 is made up of 15 amino acids. The CDR3, as DNA: TGCGCCAGCAGCTTGAAGGAAGGGGGCTGGGAGACCCAGTACTTC. This sequence encodes CASSLKEGGWETQYF.